These 15 T cell receptor beta chains came from one sample sequenced in a study of blood T cell repertoires in COVID-19. Profiling relied on immunoSEQ multiplex PCR, and the TCRdb table lists in-frame clones only, not all of them. This table has 280,000 or so clones, 75% to 90% appearing once. The sequencing input was PBMCs or T cells enriched from blood (not recorded which). Receptor source: a man in his thirties or forties who had recovered from COVID-19.

The genes are TRBV4-2 and TRBJ1-2; TRBD1 might be the D (5 bases). The V gene lost 0 bases and the J gene lost 8 bases, with 16 bases spanning the gap. Per germline, CDR1 LGHNA and CDR2 YNFKEQ. The CDR3 has 15 amino acids. The CDR3 bases are TGTGCCAGCAGCCAAGAAGGAGGGCAGGGATTCGGCTACACCTTC. It yields the protein CASSQEGGQGFGYTF.

The J gene is TRBJ2-1, the V gene TRBV7-2, with a tentative D call TRBD2 (5 bases). Trimming pared 0 bases from V and 0 bases from J, leaving 9 bases between. CDR3 length: 16 residues. Per the germline V gene, CDR1 is SGHTA and CDR2 is FQGNSA. The CDR3 region is CASSLAGASSYNEQFF. In nucleotides, the CDR3 is TGTGCCAGCAGCTTAGCGGGAGCTAGCTCCTACAATGAGCAGTTCTTC.

The rearrangement uses TRBV29-1 and TRBJ1-2; possible D gene TRBD1, 6 bases. V lost 7 bases and J lost 4, with 16 bases in between. Germline V gene lookup returns CDR1 SQVTM and CDR2 ANQGSEA. The CDR3 is 13 residues long. CDR3 loop: CSGSGALGYGYTF. CDR3 bases: TGCAGCGGATCAGGGGCCTTAGGCTATGGCTACACCTTC. The variable domain in full, with the rest retrieved from reference TRBV29-1 and TRBJ1-2, is SAVISQKPSRDICQRGTSLTIQCQVDSQVTMMFWYRQQPGQSLTLIATANQGSEATYESGFVIDKFPISRPNLTFSTLTVSNMSPEDSSIYLCSGSGALGYGYTFGSGTRLTVV.

The gene calls are TRBV11-2 and TRBJ2-7; TRBD1 aligns across 7 bases. CDR1 and CDR2 from the germline V gene are SGHAT and FQNNGV. The CDR3 has 15 residues. Trimming took 1 base from V and 1 from J; bases not matched to a gene: 4. CDR3: CASSLGQGVSYEQYF. CDR3 nucleotide sequence: TGTGCCAGCAGCTTAGGACAGGGAGTATCCTACGAGCAGTACTTC.

This clone was seen once. This rearrangement joins TRBV4-2 to TRBJ1-2; TRBD1 might be the D (6 bases). V lost 0 bases and J 7 bases, leaving 15 bases between the germline ends. Germline CDR1 and CDR2: LGHNA and YNFKEQ. The CDR3 is made up of 15 amino acids. CDR3: CASSQDRGRGGGYTF. For the CDR3, the DNA is TGTGCCAGCAGCCAAGATCGGGGCAGGGGTGGTGGCTACACCTTC.

This clone was observed a few times. The chain is built from TRBV3-1 (or the pseudogene TRBV3-2) and TRBJ2-5; D gene unclear. This CDR3 is built from 12 residues. Germline CDR1 is LGHDT and CDR2 is YNNKEL (reference sequence). V lost 3 bases and J 3 bases, leaving 5 bases between the germline ends. The CDR3 region has the DNA TGTGCCAGCAGCCACAGGAAAGAGACCCAGTACTTC. Encoded protein: CASSHRKETQYF.

CDR3 DNA sequence: TGTGCCAGCAGCTTAACCTTGACAGGCTCTGGAAACACCATATATTTT. This gives the protein CASSLTLTGSGNTIYF. The genes are TRBV7-9 and TRBJ1-3, with D maybe TRBD1 (6 bases). CDR3 length equals 16 residues. V lost 2 bases and J 0 bases, leaving 11 bases between the germline ends. Germline loops: CDR1 SEHNR, CDR2 FQNEAQ (reference sequence). Drawing the rest from reference TRBV7-9 and TRBJ1-3, the complete variable domain is DTGVSQNPRHKITKRGQNVTFRCDPISEHNRLYWYRQTLGQGPEFLTYFQNEAQLEKSRLLSDRFSAERPKGSFSTLEIQRTEQGDSAMYLCASSLTLTGSGNTIYFGEGSWLTVV.

The chain recombines TRBV13 with TRBJ2-2; D perhaps matches TRBD1 (6 bases). Germline lookup yields CDR1 PRHDT and CDR2 FYEKMQ (reference sequence). V lost 10 bases and J 5 bases, leaving 20 bases between the germline ends. This CDR3 has 15 residues. For the CDR3, the DNA is TGTGCCATCAGTCGTGGGACACATGGGACCGGGGAGCTGTTTTTT. Encoded protein: CAISRGTHGTGELFF.

This clone was seen many times. The chain carries TRBV7-9 and TRBJ1-4; 10 bases agree with TRBD1. The CDR3 length is 15 residues. Germline V gene lookup returns CDR1 SEHNR and CDR2 FQNEAQ (reference sequence). Trimming cost V 5 bases and J 10 bases; bases outside gene matches: 10. The CDR3 sequence: CASSTADRGWGKLFF. The CDR3 nucleotides are TGTGCCAGCAGCACAGCGGACAGGGGGTGGGGAAAACTGTTTTTT.

The V call is TRBV2, the J call TRBJ2-7; TRBD2 matches at 12 bases. The CDR3 is 14 residues long. The germline CDR1 and CDR2 sequences are SNHLY and FYNNEI. Trimming took 6 bases from V and 5 from J; bases not matched to a gene: 5. CDR3 nucleotide sequence: TGTGCCAGCAGCCGACTAGCGGGGGTGCACGAGCAGTACTTC. It specifies CASSRLAGVHEQYF.

Here the CDR3 reads CATSRGLTGTGGFEAFF. In DNA form, the CDR3 reads TGTGCCACCAGCAGGGGATTAACCGGGACAGGGGGATTTGAAGCTTTCTTT. The rearrangement joins TRBV15 to TRBJ1-1, with 11 bases matching TRBD1. The CDR3 extends over 17 amino acids. Germline trimming cut 3 bases from V and 7 bases from J; bases unmatched to any gene: 13. CDR1 LNHNV and CDR2 YYDKDF come from the germline V gene (reference sequence).

This clone was counted a single time. The chain combines TRBV7-8 with TRBJ1-6; no reliable D call. This CDR3 region has 16 residues. CDR1 and CDR2 from the germline V gene are SGHVS and FQNEAQ. Trimming left V 3 bases short and J 6 bases short, with 15 bases between. CDR3 bases: TGTGCCAGCAGCTTCCGCCAACAATGGAGTAATTCACCCCTCCACTTT. Encoded protein: CASSFRQQWSNSPLHF.

The genes are TRBV6-5 and TRBJ1-1; D gene unclear. The V end lost 6 bases, the J end lost 4 bases, and 12 bases lay between the germline ends. Per germline, CDR1 MNHEY and CDR2 SVGAGI. CDR3 length: 13 residues. Here the CDR3 DNA reads TGTGCCAGCAGCCCACGGGTGGGCACTGAAGCTTTCTTT. It translates to CASSPRVGTEAFF.

The gene calls are TRBV18 and TRBJ1-4; 7 nucleotides align to TRBD1. The CDR3 covers 13 residues. The V gene's germline CDR1 is KGHSH and CDR2 LQKENI. V trimming: 8 bases; J trimming: 5 bases; junction bases outside the gene matches: 5. The CDR3 loop is CASRQGLNEKLFF. For the CDR3, the DNA is TGTGCCAGCCGACAGGGTTTGAATGAAAAACTGTTTTTT.

The chain carries TRBV7-9 and TRBJ1-1; D remains ambiguous. The CDR3 consists of 13 residues. V lost 0 bases, J lost 8 bases, and 10 bases lay in between. Germline V gene data show CDR1 as SEHNR and CDR2 as FQNEAQ (reference sequence). The CDR3 sequence is CASSLAKELEAFF. Written as DNA, the CDR3 is TGTGCCAGCAGCTTAGCCAAGGAGTTAGAAGCTTTCTTT.